The text below deals with one T cell receptor (beta chain). Its target is not known. This specimen belongs to a study of T cell responses to AZD1222 COVID-19 vaccine. Study conclusions and caveats: Elevations in Spike-specific TCR breadth and depth followed administration of two AZD1222 doses. Donors were chiefly white British, with a greater number of females, and clonal diversity was perhaps underestimated.

The V gene lost 1 base and the J gene lost 7 bases, with 10 bases spanning the gap. In germline, CDR1 is MDHEN, CDR2 SYDVKM. This CDR3 region has 13 residues. Sequencing used immunoSEQ multiplex PCR; TCRdb keeps in-frame clones, though not all of them. The sample includes 95,000 to 150,000 clones, roughly nine tenths of them seen just once. Specimen: peripheral blood, collected on day 0 of AZD1222 vaccination. J is TRBJ1-1 and V is TRBV28; a possible D gene is TRBD1 (5 bases). The source of this sequence is an adult in good health. CDR3 sequence reads: CASSLSGHDEAFF. The CDR3 DNA reads TGTGCCAGCAGTTTATCAGGGCATGATGAAGCTTTCTTT.